What follows are 22 T cell receptor beta chains derived from one specimen sequenced in a study of early T cells in non-severe SARS-CoV-2 infection. TCRdb processed the 5' RACE reads anew with MiXCR; each CDR3 protein has one entry. The sample holds more than 80,000 distinct CDR3 sequences, 9.5% to 12% seen once. The specimen sequenced was whole blood. The receptors come from an adult who was a healthcare worker with PCR-confirmed SARS-CoV-2 infection or an uninfected control (not recorded which).

This clonotype was seen a handful of times. The chain is built from TRBV28 and TRBJ2-3; the match to TRBD2 covers 12 bases. This CDR3 is built from 16 residues. Germline V gene data show CDR1 as MDHEN and CDR2 as SYDVKM. The V and J ends lost 5 bases and 6 bases, in that order; junction bases with no gene match: 9. CDR3 nucleotide sequence: TGTGCCAGCAGTACTCGGACTAGCGGGAAGTCTGATACGCAGTATTTT. Amino acids: CASSTRTSGKSDTQYF. The entire variable domain, with the rest obtained from reference TRBV28 and TRBJ2-3, is as follows: DVKVTQSSRYLVKRTGEKVFLECVQDMDHENMFWYRQDPGLGLRLIYFSYDVKMKEKGDIPEGYSVSREKKERFSLILESASTNQTSMYLCASSTRTSGKSDTQYFGPGTRLTVL.

This clonotype occurred a few times. V usage is TRBV5-1 and J usage is TRBJ1-1; TRBD1 aligns across 7 bases. CDR3 size: 14 residues. The germline V gene encodes CDR1 SGHRS and CDR2 YFSETQ. Trimming removed 4 bases from V and 5 bases from J; junction bases left unmatched: 8. For the CDR3, the DNA is TGCGCCAGCAGCATGCAGGGGGTTGGAACTGAAGCTTTCTTT. This encodes CASSMQGVGTEAFF.

This clonotype was recorded a few times. The V call is TRBV7-9, the J call TRBJ2-7; D uncertain. Germline assignment: CDR1 SEHNR and CDR2 FQNEAQ (reference sequence). The length of the CDR3 is 14 residues. The V end lost 5 bases, the J end lost 1 base, and 12 bases lay between the germline ends. The CDR3, as DNA: TGTGCCAGCAGCGATCCGACGGCTTCCTACGAGCAGTACTTC. As protein: CASSDPTASYEQYF.

The V and J genes are TRBV3-2 and TRBJ2-3. TRBV3-2 is a listed pseudogene. The CDR3 runs to 14 residues. The CDR3 sequence: CASSQALPTDTQYF. DNA for the CDR3: TGTGCCAGCAGCCAAGCTCTCCCCACAGATACGCAGTATTTT.

The table lists this clonotype with many counts. The V gene is TRBV5-1, the J gene TRBJ2-5; a weak D match, TRBD2 (5 bases). Trimming removed 2 bases at V and 1 base at J, with 15 bases between. In germline, CDR1 is SGHRS, CDR2 YFSETQ. This CDR3 contains 16 residues. For the CDR3, the DNA is TGCGCCAGCAGCTTCGGCTCAAGCGGATCCCAAGAGACCCAGTACTTC. Translating it yields CASSFGSSGSQETQYF.

This chain uses TRBV6-5 with TRBJ2-7; unclear D gene. The V end was cut by 6 bases, the J end by 2 bases, with 17 bases between. Germline values: CDR1 MNHEY, CDR2 SVGAGI. The CDR3 runs 15 residues. The CDR3 protein is CASSPVYPRTYEQYF. For the CDR3, the DNA is TGTGCCAGCAGCCCTGTTTATCCCAGAACCTACGAGCAGTACTTC.

This clonotype appeared many times. The V gene is TRBV2, the J gene TRBJ2-3, with 9 bases matching TRBD2. V dropped 5 bases and J dropped 1; count of bases not matched to a gene: 1. CDR3 length: 14 amino acids. Per germline, CDR1 SNHLY and CDR2 FYNNEI. CDR3 in amino acids: CASSRTSGTDTQYF. The CDR3 DNA reads as TGTGCCAGCAGTAGGACTAGCGGCACAGATACGCAGTATTTT. Supplemented by reference TRBV2 and TRBJ2-3, the full variable domain reads EPEVTQTPSHQVTQMGQEVILRCVPISNHLYFYWYRQILGQKVEFLVSFYNNEISEKSEIFDDQFSVERPDGSNFTLKIRSTKLEDSAMYFCASSRTSGTDTQYFGPGTRLTVL.

In this sample, this clonotype is medium-sized (0.01 to 0.1%). The rearrangement joins TRBV7-2 to TRBJ2-1, with D unresolved. Germline V gene data show CDR1 as SGHTA and CDR2 as FQGNSA. V was pared by 4 bases and J by 3 bases, with 13 bases between. CDR3 length: 15 residues. The CDR3 loop reads CASSSGRPLYNEQFF. In DNA form, the CDR3 reads TGTGCCAGCAGCTCAGGTCGTCCCCTCTACAATGAGCAGTTCTTC. Full variable domain (missing parts from reference TRBV7-2 and TRBJ2-1): GAGVSQSPSNKVTEKGKDVELRCDPISGHTALYWYRQSLGQGLEFLIYFQGNSAPDKSGLPSDRFSAERTGGSVSTLTIQRTQQEDSAVYLCASSSGRPLYNEQFFGPGTRLTVL.

The rearrangement links TRBV20-1 to TRBJ2-4; D remains unclear. Germline V gene sequence: CDR1 DFQATT, CDR2 SNEGSKA (reference sequence). V was shortened by 2 bases and J by 10 bases, with 9 bases between the two germline ends. The CDR3 is 11 amino acids. Written as DNA, the CDR3 is TGCAGTGCTAGACCGTCCCCAATTCAGTACTTC. Its protein product is CSARPSPIQYF.

This clonotype occurred many times. The chain combines TRBV18 with TRBJ1-4, with D perhaps TRBD1 (6 bases). Germline V gives CDR1 KGHSH, CDR2 LQKENI. The CDR3 consists of 14 residues. V lost 2 bases and J 7 bases, leaving 11 bases between the germline ends. The CDR3 coding sequence is TGTGCCAGCTCACCAGGGGGCATCGGTGAAAAACTGTTTTTT. It yields the protein CASSPGGIGEKLFF.

This clonotype turned up a few times. The gene calls are TRBV2 and TRBJ2-1, with TRBD2 matching 12 bases. The CDR3 runs 15 residues. Trimming removed 6 bases from V and 8 bases from J; junction bases left unmatched: 8. CDR1 SNHLY and CDR2 FYNNEI come from the germline V gene. CDR3 bases: TGTGCCAGCAGGGCGGGACTAGCGGGTTCCGATGAGCAGTTCTTC. Its translation: CASRAGLAGSDEQFF. Looking up the rest from reference TRBV2 and TRBJ2-1 gives the full variable domain: EPEVTQTPSHQVTQMGQEVILRCVPISNHLYFYWYRQILGQKVEFLVSFYNNEISEKSEIFDDQFSVERPDGSNFTLKIRSTKLEDSAMYFCASRAGLAGSDEQFFGPGTRLTVL.

This clonotype was counted only a few times. V is TRBV28 and J is TRBJ1-4; D is unclear. Germline V gives CDR1 MDHEN, CDR2 SYDVKM. Trimming stripped 0 bases from V and 3 bases from J, with 11 bases between. This CDR3 is built from 16 residues. The CDR3 nucleotides read TGTGCCAGCAGTTTATGGCGGCAGGTTGCTAATGAAAAACTGTTTTTT. Residues: CASSLWRQVANEKLFF.

The chain carries TRBV5-1 and TRBJ2-1, with 11 bases matching TRBD1. The CDR3 length is 16 residues. J gave up 6 bases and V 4 bases, and 9 bases lay outside the gene matches. Germline CDR1 is SGHRS and CDR2 is YFSETQ. This CDR3 reads CASSHMAGTGGNEQFF. DNA of the CDR3: TGCGCCAGCAGCCACATGGCCGGGACAGGGGGCAATGAGCAGTTCTTC.

This chain connects TRBV7-9 to TRBJ1-1; weak D call: TRBD1 (5 bases). CDR1 SEHNR and CDR2 FQNEAQ come from the germline V gene (reference sequence). Trimming took off 5 bases at V and 4 bases at J, with 11 bases between the two ends. The CDR3 contains 13 residues. CDR3: CASSPGGTTEAFF. CDR3 DNA sequence: TGTGCCAGCAGCCCGGGAGGGACCACTGAAGCTTTCTTT.

V gene TRBV6-4 combines with J gene TRBJ1-4, with 7 bases fitting TRBD1. The V and J ends lost 5 bases and 0 bases, in that order; junction bases with no gene match: 3. Germline V CDR1 and CDR2: MRHNA, SNTAGT. This CDR3 region has 15 residues. This CDR3 is CASSPRGATNEKLFF. In DNA, the CDR3 is TGTGCCAGCAGTCCCAGGGGGGCAACTAATGAAAAACTGTTTTTT.

This clonotype was seen more than once but under ten times. The chain joins TRBV19 to TRBJ2-1; TRBD2 might be the D (6 bases). V shed 1 base and J shed 3 bases, with 13 bases lying between them. The CDR3 length is 16 residues. Per germline, CDR1 LNHDA and CDR2 SQIVND (reference sequence). CDR3 region: CASSIGRDSYYNEQFF. CDR3 bases: TGTGCCAGTAGTATAGGGCGGGACTCGTACTACAATGAGCAGTTCTTC. Using reference TRBV19 and TRBJ2-1 for the parts outside the CDR3, the full variable domain is DGGITQSPKYLFRKEGQNVTLSCEQNLNHDAMYWYRQDPGQGLRLIYYSQIVNDFQKGDIAEGYSVSREKKESFPLTVTSAQKNPTAFYLCASSIGRDSYYNEQFFGPGTRLTVL.

In its sample, this clonotype was seen many times. The gene calls are TRBV7-3 and TRBJ2-2, with a weak D call TRBD1 (5 bases). Trimming left V 0 bases short and J 6 bases short, with 5 bases between. This CDR3 has 13 amino acids. CDR1 and CDR2 (germline): SGHTA, FQGTGA. The DNA of the CDR3 is TGTGCCAGCAGCTTAACGGGGCCCGGGGAGCTGTTTTTT. Protein product: CASSLTGPGELFF.

The CDR3 loop is CASSLDQSVPRTYTF. CDR3 bases: TGTGCCAGCAGCTTAGATCAGTCGGTGCCCAGGACCTACACCTTC. The J gene is TRBJ1-2, the V gene TRBV7-2; D is unresolved. V lost 1 base and J 10 bases, leaving 19 bases between the germline ends. The CDR3 runs 15 residues. CDR1 SGHTA and CDR2 FQGNSA come from the germline V gene.

In this sample, this clonotype turned up many times. This chain links TRBV18 with TRBJ2-5; the D is unclear. Germline V gene data show CDR1 as KGHSH and CDR2 as LQKENI. This CDR3 has 14 residues. Trimming pared 2 bases from V and 1 base from J, leaving 8 bases between. The CDR3 here is CASSPVASQETQYF. CDR3 in DNA: TGTGCCAGCTCACCAGTCGCTAGCCAAGAGACCCAGTACTTC.

In this sample, this clonotype turned up a few times. V gene TRBV29-1 combines with J gene TRBJ2-2, with no clear D. Trimming shortened V by 7 bases and J by 2 bases, and 14 bases separated the two germline ends. Germline lookup yields CDR1 SQVTM and CDR2 ANQGSEA. The CDR3 consists of 14 residues. The CDR3 DNA is TGCAGCGCGGCAGGAGAACTAAACACCGGGGAGCTGTTTTTT. Translation: CSAAGELNTGELFF.

This clonotype was picked up a small number of times. The V and J genes are TRBV18 and TRBJ2-1; D is possibly TRBD1 or TRBD2 (5 bases each). There are 17 residues in the CDR3. The ends were cut back, 4 bases at V and 7 bases at J, with 23 bases in the middle. Germline CDR1 is KGHSH and CDR2 is LQKENI. The CDR3 loop is CASSLTTSSRGVNEQFF. The CDR3 DNA is TGTGCCAGCTCACTCACTACTTCCTCCCGAGGGGTAAATGAGCAGTTCTTC.

With respect to this clonotype: Germline and junction disagree at one end, which may indicate a read error. CDR3 DNA: TGTGCCAGCAGACCTTTAGACAATTCTGGAAACACCTTATATTTT. It yields the protein CASRPLDNSGNTLYF. V gene TRBV28 combines with J gene TRBJ1-3; D unclear. This CDR3 contains 15 residues. The germline CDR1 and CDR2 sequences are MDHEN and SYDVKM.